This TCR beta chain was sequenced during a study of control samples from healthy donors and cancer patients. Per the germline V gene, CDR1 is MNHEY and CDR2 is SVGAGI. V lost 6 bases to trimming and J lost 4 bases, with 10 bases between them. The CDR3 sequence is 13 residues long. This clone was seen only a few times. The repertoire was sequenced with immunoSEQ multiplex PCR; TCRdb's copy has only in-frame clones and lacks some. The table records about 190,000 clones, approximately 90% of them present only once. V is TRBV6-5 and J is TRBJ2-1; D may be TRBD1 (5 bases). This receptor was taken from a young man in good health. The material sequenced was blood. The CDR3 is CASRRTLYNEQFF. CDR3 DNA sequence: TGTGCCAGCAGACGGACACTGTACAATGAGCAGTTCTTC.